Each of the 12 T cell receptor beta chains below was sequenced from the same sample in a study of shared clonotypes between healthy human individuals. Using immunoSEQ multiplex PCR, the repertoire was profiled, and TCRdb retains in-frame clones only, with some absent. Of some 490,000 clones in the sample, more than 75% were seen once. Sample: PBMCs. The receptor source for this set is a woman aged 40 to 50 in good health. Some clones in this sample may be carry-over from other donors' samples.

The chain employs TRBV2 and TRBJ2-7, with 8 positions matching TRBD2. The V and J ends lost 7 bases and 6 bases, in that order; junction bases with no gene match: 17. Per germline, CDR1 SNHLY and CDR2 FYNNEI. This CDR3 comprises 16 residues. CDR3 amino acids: CASKQPPVERETEQYF. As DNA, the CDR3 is TGTGCCAGCAAACAACCACCAGTGGAGCGGGAGACCGAGCAGTACTTC.

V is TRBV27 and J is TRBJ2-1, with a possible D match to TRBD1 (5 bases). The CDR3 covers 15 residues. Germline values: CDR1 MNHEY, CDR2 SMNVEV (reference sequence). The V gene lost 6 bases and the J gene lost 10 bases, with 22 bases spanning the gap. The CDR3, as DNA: TGTGCCAGCAGACCTGGGGCCAGAGAGGAAGGGGAGCAGTTCTTC. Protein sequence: CASRPGAREEGEQFF.

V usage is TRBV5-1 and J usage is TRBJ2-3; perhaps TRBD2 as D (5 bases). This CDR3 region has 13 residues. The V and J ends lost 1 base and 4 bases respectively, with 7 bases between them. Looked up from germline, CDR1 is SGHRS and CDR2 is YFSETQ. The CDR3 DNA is TGCGCCAGCAGCTTGATGGGAGCAGATACGCAGTATTTT. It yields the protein CASSLMGADTQYF.

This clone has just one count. The CDR3 region is CASSPGLVQYNEQFF. The CDR3 coding sequence is TGTGCCAGCTCACCTGGACTAGTCCAGTACAATGAGCAGTTCTTC. The chain couples TRBV18 to TRBJ2-1, with 7 bases aligning to TRBD2. With 3 bases clipped from V and 4 bases from J, the junction kept 6 bases outside the gene matches. Germline V lookup: CDR1 KGHSH, CDR2 LQKENI. The CDR3 is 15 amino acids.

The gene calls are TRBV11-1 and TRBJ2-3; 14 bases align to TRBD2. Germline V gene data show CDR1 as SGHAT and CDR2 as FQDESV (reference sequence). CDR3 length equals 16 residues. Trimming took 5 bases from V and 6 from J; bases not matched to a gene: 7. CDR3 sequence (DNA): TGTGCCAGCAGCCCAGGGACTAGCGGGAGTCTGGATACGCAGTATTTT. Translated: CASSPGTSGSLDTQYF.

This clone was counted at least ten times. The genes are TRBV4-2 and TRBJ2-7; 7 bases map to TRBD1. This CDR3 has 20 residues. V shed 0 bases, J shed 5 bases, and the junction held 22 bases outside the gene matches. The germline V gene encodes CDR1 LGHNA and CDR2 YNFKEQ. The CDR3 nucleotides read TGTGCCAGCAGCCAAGAAGTCGTGACAGGGATTTGGGGAATTGCGGACGAGCAGTACTTC. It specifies CASSQEVVTGIWGIADEQYF.

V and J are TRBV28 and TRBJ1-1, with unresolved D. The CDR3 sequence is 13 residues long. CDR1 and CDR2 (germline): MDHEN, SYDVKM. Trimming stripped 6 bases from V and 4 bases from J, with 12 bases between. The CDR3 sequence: CASSLGWSTEAFF. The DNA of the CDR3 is TGTGCCAGCAGCCTTGGGTGGTCCACTGAAGCTTTCTTT.

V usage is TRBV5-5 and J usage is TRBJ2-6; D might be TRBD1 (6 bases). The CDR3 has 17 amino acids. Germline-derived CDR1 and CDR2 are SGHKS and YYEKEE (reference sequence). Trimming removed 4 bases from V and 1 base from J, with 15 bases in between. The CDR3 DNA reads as TGTGCCAGCAGCCAAGTTGGGACAAATTCTGGGGCCAACGTCCTGACTTTC. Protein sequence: CASSQVGTNSGANVLTF.

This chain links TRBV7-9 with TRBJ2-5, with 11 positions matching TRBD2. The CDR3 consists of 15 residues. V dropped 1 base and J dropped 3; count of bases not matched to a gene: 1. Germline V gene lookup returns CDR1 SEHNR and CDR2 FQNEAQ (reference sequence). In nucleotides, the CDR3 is TGTGCCAGCAGCTTAGTGACTAGCGGGAAAGAGACCCAGTACTTC. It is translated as CASSLVTSGKETQYF.

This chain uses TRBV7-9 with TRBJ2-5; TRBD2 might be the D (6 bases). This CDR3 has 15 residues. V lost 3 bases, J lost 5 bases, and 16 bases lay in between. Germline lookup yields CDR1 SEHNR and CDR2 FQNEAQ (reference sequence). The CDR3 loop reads CASSFVGGGEETQYF. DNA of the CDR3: TGTGCCAGCAGCTTTGTCGGAGGAGGGGAGGAGACCCAGTACTTC.

The CDR3 spells CASSSPRAGLESSYNEQFF. CDR3 coding DNA: TGTGCCAGCAGTTCCCCCCGGGCGGGCCTAGAAAGCTCCTACAATGAGCAGTTCTTC. The chain joins TRBV7-2 to TRBJ2-1; D is perhaps TRBD2 (5 bases). V was trimmed by 6 bases and J by 0 bases, leaving 24 bases between them. Germline V gene data show CDR1 as SGHTA and CDR2 as FQGNSA. The CDR3 covers 19 residues.

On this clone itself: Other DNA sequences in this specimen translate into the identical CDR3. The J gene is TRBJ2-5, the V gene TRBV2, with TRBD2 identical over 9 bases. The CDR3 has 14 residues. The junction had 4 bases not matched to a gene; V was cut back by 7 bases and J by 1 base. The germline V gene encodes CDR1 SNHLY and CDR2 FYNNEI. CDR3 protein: CASTRLAAQETQYF. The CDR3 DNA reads TGTGCCAGCACCAGACTAGCGGCCCAAGAGACCCAGTACTTC.